This TCR beta chain stems from a study of identical twins. Findings and caveats of the study: In beta out-of-frame sequences, the excess sharing between twins was weaker. Possibly, invariant MAIT and iNKT cells partly confounded zero-insertion analyses. Models predicted less out-of-frame TCR alpha sharing in monozygotic twins than was found. Where out-of-frame alpha sequences were twin-shared, they showed excess low generation probability.

TCRdb re-derived calls from the 5' RACE reads in MiXCR, one entry per CDR3 protein. The repertoire holds 1.5 million to 2 million distinct CDR3 sequences, with around 29% as singletons. CDR3 length: 16 amino acids. Germline-derived CDR1 and CDR2 are MGHDK and SYGVNS. V was clipped by 3 bases and J by 1 base; unmatched bases: 6. This clonotype was seen a single time. The target antigen is unknown. The sequence was obtained from a newborn girl in good health. The source material was cord blood. The chain combines TRBV25-1 with TRBJ2-7, with 10 bases lining up with TRBD1. The CDR3 DNA reads as TGTGCCAGCAGTGACCCCGGACAGGGGGTGTCCTACGAGCAGTACTTC. It encodes CASSDPGQGVSYEQYF.